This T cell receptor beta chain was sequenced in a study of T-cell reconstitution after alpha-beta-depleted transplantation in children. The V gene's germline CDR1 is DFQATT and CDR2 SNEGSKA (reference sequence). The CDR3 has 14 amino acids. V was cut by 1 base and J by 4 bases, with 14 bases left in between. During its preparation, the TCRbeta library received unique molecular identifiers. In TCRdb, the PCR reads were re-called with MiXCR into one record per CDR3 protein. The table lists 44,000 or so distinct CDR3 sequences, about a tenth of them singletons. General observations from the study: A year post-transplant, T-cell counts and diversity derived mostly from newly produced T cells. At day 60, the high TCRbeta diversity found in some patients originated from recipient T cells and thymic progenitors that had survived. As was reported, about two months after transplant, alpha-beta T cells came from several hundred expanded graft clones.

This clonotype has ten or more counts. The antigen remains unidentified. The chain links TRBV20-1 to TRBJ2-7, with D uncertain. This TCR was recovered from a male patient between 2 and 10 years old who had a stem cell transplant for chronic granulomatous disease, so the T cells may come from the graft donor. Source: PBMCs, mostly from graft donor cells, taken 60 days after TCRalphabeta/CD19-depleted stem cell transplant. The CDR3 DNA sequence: TGCAGTGCTAGAGGGGTGACGCAAGAATACGAGCAGTACTTC. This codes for CSARGVTQEYEQYF.